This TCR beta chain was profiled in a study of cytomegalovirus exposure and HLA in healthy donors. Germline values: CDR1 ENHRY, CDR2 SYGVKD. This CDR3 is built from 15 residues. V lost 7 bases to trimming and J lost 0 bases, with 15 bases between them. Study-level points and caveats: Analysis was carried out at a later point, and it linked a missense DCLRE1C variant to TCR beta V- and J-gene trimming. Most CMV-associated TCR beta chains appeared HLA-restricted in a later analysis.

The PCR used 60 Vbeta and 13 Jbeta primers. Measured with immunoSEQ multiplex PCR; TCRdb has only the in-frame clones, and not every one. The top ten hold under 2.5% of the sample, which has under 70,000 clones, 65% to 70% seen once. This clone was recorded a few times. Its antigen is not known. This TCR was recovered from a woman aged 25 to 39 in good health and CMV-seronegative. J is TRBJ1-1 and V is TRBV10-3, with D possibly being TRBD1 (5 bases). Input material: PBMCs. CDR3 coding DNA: TGTGCCATCACCGACCCGGGACTTTTGAACACTGAAGCTTTCTTT. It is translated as CAITDPGLLNTEAFF.